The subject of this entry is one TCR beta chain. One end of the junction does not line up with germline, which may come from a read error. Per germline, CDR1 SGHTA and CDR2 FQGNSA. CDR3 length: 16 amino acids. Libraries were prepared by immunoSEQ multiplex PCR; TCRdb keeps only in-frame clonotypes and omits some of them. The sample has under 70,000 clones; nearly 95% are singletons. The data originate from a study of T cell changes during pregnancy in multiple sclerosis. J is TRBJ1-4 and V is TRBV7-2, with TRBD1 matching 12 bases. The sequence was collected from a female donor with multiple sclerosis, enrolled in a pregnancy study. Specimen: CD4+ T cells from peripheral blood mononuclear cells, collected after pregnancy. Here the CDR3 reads CASSLAWDRGLEKLFF. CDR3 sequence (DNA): TGTGCCAGCAGCCTAGCGTGGGACAGGGGGCTAGAAAAACTGTTTTTT.